These 17 T cell receptor beta chains share one sample of origin, sequenced in a study of CD8 T cells in ankylosing spondylitis. TCRdb independently ran MiXCR on the 5' RACE reads; one entry per CDR3 protein. The sample lists about 360,000 distinct CDR3 sequences, about 15% occurring once. The sequenced sample was blood, either unsorted or a sorted T cell fraction (not recorded which). Source of these receptors: a male donor with ankylosing spondylitis or in good health (not recorded which).

This chain uses TRBV5-1 with TRBJ2-1; tentative D call: TRBD2 (6 bases). The CDR3 consists of 14 residues. The germline gives CDR1 SGHRS, CDR2 YFSETQ. V was cut by 4 bases and J by 6 bases, with 14 bases left in between. This chain's CDR3 is CASSPRTGGNEQFF. The CDR3 bases are TGCGCCAGCAGCCCCCGGACCGGGGGCAATGAGCAGTTCTTC.

This clonotype appeared many times. J is TRBJ1-2 and V is TRBV18; no clear D gene. The CDR3 sequence is 13 residues long. Germline V CDR1 and CDR2: KGHSH, LQKENI. V lost 0 bases and J lost 4, with 6 bases in between. The CDR3 loop reads CASSPPGTYGYTF. The CDR3 DNA is TGTGCCAGCTCACCACCGGGAACCTATGGCTACACCTTC.

This rearrangement joins TRBV19 to TRBJ1-5, with D uncertain. Germline CDR1 reads LNHDA; CDR2 reads SQIVND (reference sequence). V dropped 2 bases and J dropped 10 bases, with 9 bases sitting between them. CDR3 size: 12 residues. The DNA for the CDR3 is TGTGCCAGTAGTATAAGTCGTCAACCCCAGCATTTT. Protein product: CASSISRQPQHF.

The chain employs TRBV12-3 or TRBV12-4 and TRBJ1-2, with D hard to call. The CDR3 totals 12 residues. V lost 5 bases, J lost 3 bases, and 7 bases lay in between. CDR3 bases: TGTGCCAGCAGTCCGAGCGACTATGGCTACACCTTC. Its protein product is CASSPSDYGYTF.

DNA for the CDR3: TGCAGCGTTGGAGCAACCGGGACAGGGCGCCACGAGCAGTACTTC. Translated, it gives CSVGATGTGRHEQYF. The chain has TRBV29-1 and TRBJ2-7; 9 bases fit TRBD1. After removal of 4 bases from V and 5 bases from J, the junction contained 12 bases not matched to a gene. The CDR3 is 15 residues long. Germline CDR1 is SQVTM and CDR2 is ANQGSEA.

This clonotype has only a few counts. This rearrangement joins TRBV4-2 to TRBJ2-2; D gene ambiguous. Germline CDR1 is LGHNA and CDR2 is YNFKEQ. The V end lost 0 bases, the J end lost 3 bases, and 17 bases lay between the germline ends. The CDR3 is 18 residues long. CDR3 nucleotide sequence: TGTGCCAGCAGCCAAGATGGGGTAGGCCTGGAAGACACCGGGGAGCTGTTTTTT. It is translated as CASSQDGVGLEDTGELFF.

About this clonotype itself: An end of the junction does not agree with germline; a read error may underlie this. V and J are TRBV20-1 and TRBJ2-1, with D possibly matching TRBD2 (5 bases). Per the germline V gene, CDR1 is DFQATT and CDR2 is SNEGSKA (reference sequence). CDR3 length: 13 amino acids. CDR3: CSPSSGSYNEQFF. Written as DNA, the CDR3 is TGCAGTCCTAGCTCCGGCTCCTACAATGAGCAGTTCTTC.

The table lists this clonotype with a few counts. The rearrangement joins TRBV7-8 to TRBJ2-5; 8 bases are a match to TRBD1. V gave up 5 bases and J gave up 1 base; unmatched junction bases: 3. The CDR3 spans 14 residues. Germline CDR1 and CDR2: SGHVS and FQNEAQ. CDR3 protein: CASSQGQAQETQYF. The CDR3 coding sequence is TGTGCCAGCAGCCAGGGACAGGCCCAAGAGACCCAGTACTTC.

The chain recombines TRBV20-1 with TRBJ2-3; TRBD1 matches 7 bases. Germline V CDR1 and CDR2: DFQATT, SNEGSKA (reference sequence). V was clipped by 3 bases and J by 3 bases; unmatched bases: 6. This CDR3 spans 14 amino acids. The DNA of the CDR3 is TGCAGTGCTAGGCAGAAGACAGGGACAGATACGCAGTATTTT. This gives the protein CSARQKTGTDTQYF.

The chain recombines TRBV7-2 with TRBJ2-3; D is ambiguous. The CDR3 sequence is 11 residues long. The V and J ends lost 1 base and 7 bases respectively, with 3 bases between them. CDR1 and CDR2 (germline): SGHTA, FQGNSA. CDR3 residues: CASSLENTQYF. CDR3 nucleotide sequence: TGTGCCAGCAGCTTAGAAAATACGCAGTATTTT.

V is TRBV5-1 and J is TRBJ2-5; D is uncertain. The V gene's germline CDR1 is SGHRS and CDR2 YFSETQ. The CDR3 contains 12 residues. V lost 4 bases, J lost 5 bases, and 9 bases lay in between. CDR3 in DNA: TGCGCCAGCAGCCTGGAGTCCGAGACCCAGTACTTC. Residues: CASSLESETQYF.

This clonotype was detected a few times. This rearrangement joins TRBV7-9 to TRBJ2-2; D may be TRBD1 or TRBD2 (5 bases each). From germline, CDR1 is SEHNR and CDR2 FQNEAQ (reference sequence). Trimming shortened V by 5 bases and J by 7 bases, and 11 bases separated the two germline ends. This CDR3 spans 13 amino acids. The CDR3 loop is CASSVTRGGELFF. In DNA form, the CDR3 reads TGTGCCAGCAGCGTAACTAGGGGCGGGGAGCTGTTTTTT.

There are a few counts of this clonotype. V gene TRBV20-1 combines with J gene TRBJ1-5, with D possibly being TRBD1 (5 bases). The germline V gene has CDR1 DFQATT and CDR2 SNEGSKA (reference sequence). The V and J ends lost 6 bases and 4 bases respectively, with 19 bases between them. The CDR3 is 15 amino acids. The DNA for the CDR3 is TGCAGTGCCAGGGACCGAGTAAGCTGGAATCAGCCCCAGCATTTT. It is translated as CSARDRVSWNQPQHF.

The sample holds many counts of this clonotype. The chain has TRBV4-1 and TRBJ1-1; a possible D gene is TRBD1 (6 bases). Germline values: CDR1 MGHRA, CDR2 YSYEKL. Trimming cost V 5 bases and J 3 bases, with 10 bases left between them. The CDR3 has 13 residues. Here the CDR3 reads CASSFDRYTEAFF. The CDR3 DNA follows: TGCGCCAGCAGCTTCGACAGGTACACTGAAGCTTTCTTT.

J is TRBJ1-2 and V is TRBV12-3 or TRBV12-4; no firm D call. The CDR3 runs 13 residues. The germline V and J ends were trimmed by 2 bases and 4 bases, with 8 bases remaining between them. The DNA of the CDR3 is TGTGCCAGCAGTTTAACCGTGATCTATGGCTACACCTTC. Amino acid sequence: CASSLTVIYGYTF.

This clonotype was seen a few times. The chain uses TRBV7-9 and TRBJ2-1; TRBD2 aligns across 12 bases. The CDR3 totals 17 residues. From germline, CDR1 is SEHNR and CDR2 FQNEAQ (reference sequence). Losses at the gene ends were 1 base for V and 5 bases for J; bases not matched to a gene: 6. DNA for the CDR3: TGTGCCAGCAGCTTAGGAACTAGCGGGAGGTCAGACAATGAGCAGTTCTTC. Amino acids: CASSLGTSGRSDNEQFF.

This clonotype was seen many times. The chain links TRBV25-1 to TRBJ1-1; no definite D call. The V and J ends lost 6 bases and 5 bases respectively, with 10 bases between them. There are 12 residues in the CDR3. Germline CDR1 is MGHDK and CDR2 is SYGVNS. Here the CDR3 reads CASRDWWTEAFF. CDR3 coding DNA: TGTGCCAGCAGAGACTGGTGGACTGAAGCTTTCTTT.